This T cell receptor beta chain came from a study of beta chain features in type 1 diabetes. General study points: Significant though moderate, a shortening of TCRB CDR3s appeared in all four CD4+ subsets of Type 1 diabetes patients.

This clone has only a few counts. What it binds is not known. The CDR3 contains 14 residues. The germline V gene encodes CDR1 ENHRY and CDR2 SYGVKD. V lost 2 bases, J lost 1 base, and 8 bases lay in between. Isolated RNA was reverse transcribed in full, so expressed TCRB transcripts were sequenced. Profiling relied on immunoSEQ multiplex PCR, and the TCRdb table lists in-frame clones only, not all of them. Of around 100,000 clones in the sample, roughly 28% were seen once. Input material: central memory CD4+ T cells from blood. The clonotype was recovered from a woman under 30 with type 1 diabetes. This sequence joins TRBV10-3 and TRBJ2-5; a possible D gene is TRBD2 (6 bases). The CDR3 loop is CAISEPGLQETQYF. As DNA, the CDR3 is TGTGCCATCAGTGAGCCGGGACTCCAAGAGACCCAGTACTTC.